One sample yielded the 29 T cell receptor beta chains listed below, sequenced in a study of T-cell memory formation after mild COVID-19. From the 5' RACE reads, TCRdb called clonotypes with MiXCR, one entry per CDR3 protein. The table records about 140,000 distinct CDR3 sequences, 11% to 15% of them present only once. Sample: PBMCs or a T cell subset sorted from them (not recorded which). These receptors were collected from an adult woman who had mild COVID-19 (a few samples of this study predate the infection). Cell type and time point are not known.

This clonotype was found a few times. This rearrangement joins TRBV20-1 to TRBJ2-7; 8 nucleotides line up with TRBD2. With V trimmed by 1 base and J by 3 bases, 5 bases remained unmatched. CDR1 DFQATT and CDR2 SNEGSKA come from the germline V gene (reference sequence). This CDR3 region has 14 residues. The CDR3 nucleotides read TGCAGTGCTAGAGTTGGCGGGGGGATCTACGAGCAGTACTTC. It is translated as CSARVGGGIYEQYF.

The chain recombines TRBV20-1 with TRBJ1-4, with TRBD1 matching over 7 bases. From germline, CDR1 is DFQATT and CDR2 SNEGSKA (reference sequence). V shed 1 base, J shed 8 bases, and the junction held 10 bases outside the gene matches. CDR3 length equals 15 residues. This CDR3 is CSARGRDSQGEKLFF. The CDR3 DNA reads TGCAGTGCTAGAGGGAGGGACAGCCAAGGGGAAAAACTGTTTTTT.

This CDR3 is CAIRDREAYNEQFF. CDR3 sequence (DNA): TGTGCCATCCGGGACAGGGAGGCCTACAATGAGCAGTTCTTC. The chain couples TRBV10-3 to TRBJ2-1; 9 bases agree with TRBD1. This CDR3 has 14 residues. From germline, CDR1 is ENHRY and CDR2 SYGVKD. The V gene end was trimmed by 8 bases and the J gene end by 2 bases; junction bases not matched to a gene: 4.

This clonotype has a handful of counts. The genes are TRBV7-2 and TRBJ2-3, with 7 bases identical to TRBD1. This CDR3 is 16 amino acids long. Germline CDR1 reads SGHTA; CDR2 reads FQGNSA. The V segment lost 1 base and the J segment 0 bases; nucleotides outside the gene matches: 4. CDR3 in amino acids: CASSLDRGRSTDTQYF. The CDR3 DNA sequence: TGTGCCAGCAGCTTAGACAGGGGTCGAAGCACAGATACGCAGTATTTT.

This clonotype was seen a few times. The CDR3: CAWSGISYGYTF. CDR3 DNA: TGTGCCTGGAGTGGGATCTCCTATGGCTACACCTTC. The rearrangement links TRBV30 to TRBJ1-2; D is unclear. V lost 1 base and J lost 4, with 7 bases in between. The length of the CDR3 is 12 residues. The germline CDR1 and CDR2 sequences are GTSNPN and SVGIG (reference sequence). The full variable domain, completed using reference TRBV30 and TRBJ1-2, is SQTIHQWPATLVQPVGSPLSLECTVEGTSNPNLYWYRQAAGRGLQLLFYSVGIGQISSEVPQNLSASRPQDRQFILSSKKLLLSDSGFYLCAWSGISYGYTFGSGTRLTVV.

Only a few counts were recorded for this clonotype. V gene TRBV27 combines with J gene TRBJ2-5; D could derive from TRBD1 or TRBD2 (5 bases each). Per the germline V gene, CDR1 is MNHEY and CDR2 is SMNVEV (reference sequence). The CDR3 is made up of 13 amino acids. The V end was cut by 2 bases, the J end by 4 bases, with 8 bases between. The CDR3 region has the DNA TGTGCCAGCAGTTTACGGGGCACAGAGACCCAGTACTTC. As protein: CASSLRGTETQYF.

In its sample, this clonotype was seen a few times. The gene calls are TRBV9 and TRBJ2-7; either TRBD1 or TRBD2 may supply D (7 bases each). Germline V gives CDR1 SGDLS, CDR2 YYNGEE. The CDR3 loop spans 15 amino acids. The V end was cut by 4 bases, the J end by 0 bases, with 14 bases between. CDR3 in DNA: TGTGCCAGCAGCCATAGCAGGGGGGGCTCCTACGAGCAGTACTTC. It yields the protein CASSHSRGGSYEQYF.

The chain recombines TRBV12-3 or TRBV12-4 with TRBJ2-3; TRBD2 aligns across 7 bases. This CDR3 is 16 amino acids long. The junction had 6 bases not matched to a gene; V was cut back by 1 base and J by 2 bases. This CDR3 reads CASSLETSLSTDTQYF. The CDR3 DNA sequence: TGTGCCAGCAGTTTAGAGACTAGCCTCTCCACAGATACGCAGTATTTT.

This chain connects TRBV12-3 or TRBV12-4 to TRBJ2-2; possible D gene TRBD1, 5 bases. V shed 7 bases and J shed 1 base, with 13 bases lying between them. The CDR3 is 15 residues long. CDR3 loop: CASTLGLRNTGELFF. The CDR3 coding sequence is TGTGCCAGCACCCTGGGGCTCAGGAACACCGGGGAGCTGTTTTTT.

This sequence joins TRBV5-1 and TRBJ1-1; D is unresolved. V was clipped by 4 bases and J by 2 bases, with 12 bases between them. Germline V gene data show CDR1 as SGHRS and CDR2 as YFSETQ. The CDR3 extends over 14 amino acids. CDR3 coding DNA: TGCGCCAGCAGCCTTGTCCCGGGCAACACTGAAGCTTTCTTT. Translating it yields CASSLVPGNTEAFF.

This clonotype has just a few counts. The CDR3 DNA is TGTGCCAGCAGCTTAGCCGCGACTAGCGGGAGTATCGGGGAGCTGTTTTTT. Its translation is CASSLAATSGSIGELFF. This chain joins TRBV7-2 and TRBJ2-2; 12 bases are a match to TRBD2. CDR3 size: 17 residues. From germline, CDR1 is SGHTA and CDR2 FQGNSA. V dropped 0 bases and J dropped 7; count of bases not matched to a gene: 6. Using reference TRBV7-2 and TRBJ2-2 for the parts outside the CDR3, the full variable domain is GAGVSQSPSNKVTEKGKDVELRCDPISGHTALYWYRQSLGQGLEFLIYFQGNSAPDKSGLPSDRFSAERTGGSVSTLTIQRTQQEDSAVYLCASSLAATSGSIGELFFGEGSRLTVL.

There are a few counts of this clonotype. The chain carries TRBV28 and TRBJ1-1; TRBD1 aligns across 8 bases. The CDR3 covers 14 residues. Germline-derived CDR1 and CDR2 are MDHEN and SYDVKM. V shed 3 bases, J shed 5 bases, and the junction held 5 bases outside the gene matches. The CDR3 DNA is TGTGCCAGCAGTTTGCCCAGGGGGCCGACTGAAGCTTTCTTT. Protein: CASSLPRGPTEAFF.

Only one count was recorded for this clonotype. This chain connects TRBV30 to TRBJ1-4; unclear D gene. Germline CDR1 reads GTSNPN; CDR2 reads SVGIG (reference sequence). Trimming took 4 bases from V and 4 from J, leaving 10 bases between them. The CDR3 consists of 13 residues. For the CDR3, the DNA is TGTGCCTGGAACAGTCAGAGTAATGAAAAACTGTTTTTT. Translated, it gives CAWNSQSNEKLFF.

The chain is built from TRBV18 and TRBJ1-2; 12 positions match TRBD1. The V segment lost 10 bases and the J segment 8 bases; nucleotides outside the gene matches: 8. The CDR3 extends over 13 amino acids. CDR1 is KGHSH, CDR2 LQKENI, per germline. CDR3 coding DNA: TGTGCCATCGGGACAGGGGGCGCGGAAGGCTACACCTTC. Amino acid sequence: CAIGTGGAEGYTF.

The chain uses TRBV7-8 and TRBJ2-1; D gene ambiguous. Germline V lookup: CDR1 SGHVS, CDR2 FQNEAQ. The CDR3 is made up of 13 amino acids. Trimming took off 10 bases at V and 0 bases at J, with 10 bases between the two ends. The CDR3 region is CAIGWASYNEQFF. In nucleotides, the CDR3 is TGTGCCATAGGTTGGGCCTCCTACAATGAGCAGTTCTTC.

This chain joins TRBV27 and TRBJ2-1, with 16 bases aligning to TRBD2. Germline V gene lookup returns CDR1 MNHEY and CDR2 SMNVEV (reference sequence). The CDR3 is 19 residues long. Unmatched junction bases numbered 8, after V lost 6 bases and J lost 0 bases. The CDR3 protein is CASRMVGLAGGSSYNEQFF. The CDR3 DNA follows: TGTGCCAGCAGAATGGTGGGACTAGCGGGAGGGTCCTCCTACAATGAGCAGTTCTTC.

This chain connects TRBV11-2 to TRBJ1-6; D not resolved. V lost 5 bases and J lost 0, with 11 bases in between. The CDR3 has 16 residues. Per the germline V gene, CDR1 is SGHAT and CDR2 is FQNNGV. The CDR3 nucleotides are TGTGCCAGCAGCCCGGCCCAGAGCTCCTATAATTCACCCCTCCACTTT. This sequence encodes CASSPAQSSYNSPLHF.

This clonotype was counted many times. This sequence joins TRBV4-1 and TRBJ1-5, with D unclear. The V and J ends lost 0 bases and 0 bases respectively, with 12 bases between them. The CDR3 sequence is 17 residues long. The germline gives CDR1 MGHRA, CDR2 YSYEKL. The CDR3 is CASSQEGPSYSNQPQHF. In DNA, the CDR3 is TGCGCCAGCAGCCAAGAAGGGCCAAGTTATAGCAATCAGCCCCAGCATTTT.

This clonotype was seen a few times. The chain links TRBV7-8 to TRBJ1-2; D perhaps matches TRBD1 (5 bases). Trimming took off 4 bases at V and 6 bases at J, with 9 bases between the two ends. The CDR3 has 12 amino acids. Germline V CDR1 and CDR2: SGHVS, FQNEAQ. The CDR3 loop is CASSSGTDGYTF. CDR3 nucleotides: TGTGCCAGCAGCTCGGGGACCGATGGCTACACCTTC.

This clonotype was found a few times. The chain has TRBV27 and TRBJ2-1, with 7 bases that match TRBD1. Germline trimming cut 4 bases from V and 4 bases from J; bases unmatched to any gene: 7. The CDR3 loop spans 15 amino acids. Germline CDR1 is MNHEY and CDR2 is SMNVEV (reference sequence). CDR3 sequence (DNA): TGTGCCAGCAGTTCAGGACAGGCGTGGTACAATGAGCAGTTCTTC. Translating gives CASSSGQAWYNEQFF.

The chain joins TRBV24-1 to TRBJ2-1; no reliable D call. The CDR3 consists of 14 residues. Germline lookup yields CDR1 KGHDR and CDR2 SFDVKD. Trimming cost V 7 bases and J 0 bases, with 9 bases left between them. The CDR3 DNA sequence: TGTGCCACCAGGATCGATGCCTCCTACAATGAGCAGTTCTTC. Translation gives CATRIDASYNEQFF.

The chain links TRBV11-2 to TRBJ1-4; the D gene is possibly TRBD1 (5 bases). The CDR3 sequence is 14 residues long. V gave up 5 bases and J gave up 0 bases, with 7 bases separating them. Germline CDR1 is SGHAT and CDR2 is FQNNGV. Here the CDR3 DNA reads TGTGCCAGCAGCCTACAGGCAACTAATGAAAAACTGTTTTTT. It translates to CASSLQATNEKLFF.

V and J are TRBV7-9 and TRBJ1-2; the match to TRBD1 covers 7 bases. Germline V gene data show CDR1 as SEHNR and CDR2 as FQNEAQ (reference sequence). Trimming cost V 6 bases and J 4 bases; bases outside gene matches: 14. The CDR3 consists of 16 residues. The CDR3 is CASRTTTGFDGYGYTF. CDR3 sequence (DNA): TGTGCCAGCAGGACCACGACAGGGTTTGATGGCTATGGCTACACCTTC. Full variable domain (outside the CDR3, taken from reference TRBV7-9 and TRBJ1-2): DTGVSQNPRHKITKRGQNVTFRCDPISEHNRLYWYRQTLGQGPEFLTYFQNEAQLEKSRLLSDRFSAERPKGSFSTLEIQRTEQGDSAMYLCASRTTTGFDGYGYTFGSGTRLTVV.

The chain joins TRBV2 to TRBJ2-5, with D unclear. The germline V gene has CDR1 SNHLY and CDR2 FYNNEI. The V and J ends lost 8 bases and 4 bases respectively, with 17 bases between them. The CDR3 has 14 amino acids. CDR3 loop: CASQPEAQSETQYF. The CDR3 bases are TGTGCCAGCCAACCCGAAGCACAATCAGAGACCCAGTACTTC.

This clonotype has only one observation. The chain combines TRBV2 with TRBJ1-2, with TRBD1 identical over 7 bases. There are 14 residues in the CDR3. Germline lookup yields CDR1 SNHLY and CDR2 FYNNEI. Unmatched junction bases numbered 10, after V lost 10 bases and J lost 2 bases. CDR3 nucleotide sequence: TGTGCCACCGCTGACAGGGTATGGAACTATGGCTACACCTTC. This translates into CATADRVWNYGYTF.

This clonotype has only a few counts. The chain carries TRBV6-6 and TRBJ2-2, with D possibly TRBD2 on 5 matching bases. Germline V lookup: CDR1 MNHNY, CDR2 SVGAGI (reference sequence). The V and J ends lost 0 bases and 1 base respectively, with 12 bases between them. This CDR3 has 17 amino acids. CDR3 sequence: CASSYSNLRGNTGELFF. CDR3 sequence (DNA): TGTGCCAGCAGTTACTCGAATTTACGGGGGAACACCGGGGAGCTGTTTTTT.

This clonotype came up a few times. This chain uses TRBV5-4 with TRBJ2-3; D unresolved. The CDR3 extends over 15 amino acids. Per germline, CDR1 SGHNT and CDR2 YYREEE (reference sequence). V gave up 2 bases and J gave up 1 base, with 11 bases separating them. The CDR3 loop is CASSFLAAGTDTQYF. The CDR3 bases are TGTGCCAGCAGCTTTCTCGCGGCTGGCACAGATACGCAGTATTTT.

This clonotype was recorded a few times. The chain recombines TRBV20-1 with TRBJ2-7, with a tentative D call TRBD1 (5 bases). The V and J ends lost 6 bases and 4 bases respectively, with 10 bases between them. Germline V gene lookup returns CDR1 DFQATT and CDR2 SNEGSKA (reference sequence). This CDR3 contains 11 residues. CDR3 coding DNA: TGCAGTGCAAAGGACATTTACGAGCAGTACTTC. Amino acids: CSAKDIYEQYF.

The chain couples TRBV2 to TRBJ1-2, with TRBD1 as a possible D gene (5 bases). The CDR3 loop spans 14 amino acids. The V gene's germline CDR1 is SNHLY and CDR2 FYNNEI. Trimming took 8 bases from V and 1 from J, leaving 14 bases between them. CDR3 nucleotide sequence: TGTGCCAGCCAACGCCTTGACAGTAACTATGGCTACACCTTC. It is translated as CASQRLDSNYGYTF.